This T cell receptor (beta chain) was recovered during a study of T cell responses to AZD1222 COVID-19 vaccine (dated by TCRdb to the early 2020s). For the study in its entirety: Because spike-specific TCR depth and breadth did not differ between the two schedules, AZD1222 recipients who got a second dose at roughly 4 weeks were pooled with those who got a second dose at roughly 12 weeks. TCR sequencing was performed for 230 to 250 trial participants, of whom about 210 were given two doses of AZD1222 and approximately 25 were given two doses of MenACWY control vaccine. Trial participants were enrolled by age into 18-55, 56-69 and 70-plus year subgroups, with about 150, 27 and 61 TCR-sequenced participants respectively. Here is what the overall study found, with its caveats: After two AZD1222 doses, spike-specific TCR breadth and depth were significantly higher than at day 0 and than in MenACWY recipients. Reportedly, close to half of the unique spike-specific TCRs recognized epitopes lying outside the regions that are mutated in the B.1.351 and B.1.1.7 variants. The vaccine-associated CD4 TCRs covered the entire spike protein, and the dominant responses fell in regions 160-218 and 743-854. Because no day 14 peak-response samples were available, the repertoires could be characterized only after the peak T cell response. Participants were mostly white British and included more females than males, and it was suggested by the authors that clonal diversity may have been underestimated. The 56-69-year group was small, and its depth increase did not reach significance, likely because of low power. Only a handful of AZD1222 recipients were SARS-CoV-2 seropositive at baseline, limiting conclusions about previously exposed vaccinees.

The time point label, as the study defines it: baseline before first vaccination. Vaccinee samples came from UK trials COV001 and COV002, including a single-blind randomized controlled phase 2/3 trial of AZD1222 (ChAdOx1 nCoV-19) in healthy adults. Trial participant PBMC samples were collected at day 0 and day 28 after the second dose for TCRbeta chain sequencing. The junction shows trimming of 5 bases on V and 7 bases on J, and the gene matches do not reach 4 bases of it. Sequences SGHTA (CDR1) and FQGNSA (CDR2) are obtained from the germline V gene. The CDR3 starts with the cysteine, ends with the phenylalanine, and has 12 residues. Only CDR3 DNA is held: 36 bases, read in frame from base 1. The CDR3 regions of human TCRbeta chains were subjected to immunosequencing. As for the original processing: TCRs in the repertoires were matched against a reference library of SARS-CoV-2-specific TCRs that had been generated with the MIRA antigen-specificity platform. Breadth was defined as the fraction of unique TCRs that were SARS-CoV-2-associated, and depth was defined as the fraction of total T cells that were SARS-CoV-2-associated. Using the MIRA data, every spike-specific TCR was mapped to the spike region that the TCR reacted to and assigned to either a CD4 or a CD8 class. Log10-transformed breadth and depth values were compared by one-way ANOVA with Sidak's multiple comparisons tests. The source is immuneACCESS, and TCRdb retained only in-frame sequences with V and J called. Part of the clones is not carried over; for the studies checked, unresolved V genes explain less than half of this, and the remainder is unexplained. The DNA was the basis for D and trimming; V, J and clone size are from that table. The sample profile shows about 170,000 clones; just over 90% of them were found once. Together, the top ten hold about 3.9% of the sample.

For this clone: Its cognate antigen has yet to be identified. Qualities for individual bases were not recorded, and no much larger clone is one base off.

This chain is built from TRBV7-2 and TRBJ2-5; the central 7 bases match TRBD1. The receptor was derived from an adult in good health. The sample consisted of peripheral blood, taken on day 0 of AZD1222 vaccination. The CDR3 reads CASSPWTGTQYF. The bases read TGTGCCAGCAGCCCTTGGACAGGGACCCAGTACTTC.